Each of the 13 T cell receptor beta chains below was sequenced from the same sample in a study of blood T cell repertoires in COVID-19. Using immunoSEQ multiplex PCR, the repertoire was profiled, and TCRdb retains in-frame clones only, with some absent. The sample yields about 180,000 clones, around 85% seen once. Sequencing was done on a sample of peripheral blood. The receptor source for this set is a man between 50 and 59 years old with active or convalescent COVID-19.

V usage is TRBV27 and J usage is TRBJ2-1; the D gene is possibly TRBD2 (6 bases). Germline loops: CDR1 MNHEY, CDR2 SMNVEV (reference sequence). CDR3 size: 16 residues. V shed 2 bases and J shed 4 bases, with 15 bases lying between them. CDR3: CASSLQGFSGYNEQFF. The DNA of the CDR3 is TGTGCCAGCAGTTTACAAGGTTTTAGCGGATACAATGAGCAGTTCTTC.

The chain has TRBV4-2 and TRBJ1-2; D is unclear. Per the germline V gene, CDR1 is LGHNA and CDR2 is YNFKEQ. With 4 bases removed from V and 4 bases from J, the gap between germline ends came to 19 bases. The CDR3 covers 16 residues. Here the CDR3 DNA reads TGTGCCAGCAGCCGGGAGTGGGGAAGTTCCGGCTATGGCTACACCTTC. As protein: CASSREWGSSGYGYTF.

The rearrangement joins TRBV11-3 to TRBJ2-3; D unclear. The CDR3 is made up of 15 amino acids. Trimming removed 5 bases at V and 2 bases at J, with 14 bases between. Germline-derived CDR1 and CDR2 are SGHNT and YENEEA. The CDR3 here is CASSPNAVYTDTQYF. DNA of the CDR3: TGTGCCAGCAGCCCGAACGCGGTTTACACAGATACGCAGTATTTT.

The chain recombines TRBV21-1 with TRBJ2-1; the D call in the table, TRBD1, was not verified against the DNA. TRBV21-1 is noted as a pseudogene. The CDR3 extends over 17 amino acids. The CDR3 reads CASSIHRGRGSYNEQFF. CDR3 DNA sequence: TGTGCCAGCAGCATTCACAGGGGGCGCGGCTCCTACAATGAGCAGTTCTTC.

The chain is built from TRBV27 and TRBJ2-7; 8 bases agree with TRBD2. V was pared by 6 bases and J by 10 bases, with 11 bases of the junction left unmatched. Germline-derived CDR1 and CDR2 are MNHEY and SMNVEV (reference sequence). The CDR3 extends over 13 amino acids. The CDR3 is CASSEQPGGPQYF. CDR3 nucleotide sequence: TGTGCCAGCAGCGAACAACCGGGGGGGCCACAGTACTTC.

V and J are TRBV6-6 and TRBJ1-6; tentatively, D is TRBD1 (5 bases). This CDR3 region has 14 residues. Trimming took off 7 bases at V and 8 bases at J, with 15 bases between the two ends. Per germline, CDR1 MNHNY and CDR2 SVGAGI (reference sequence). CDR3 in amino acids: CASNLEGKDSPLHF. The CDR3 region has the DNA TGTGCCAGCAATTTGGAGGGGAAAGATTCACCCCTCCACTTT.

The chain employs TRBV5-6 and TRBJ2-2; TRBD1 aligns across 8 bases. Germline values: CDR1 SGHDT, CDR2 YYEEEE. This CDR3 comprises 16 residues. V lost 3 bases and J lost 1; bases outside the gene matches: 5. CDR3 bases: TGTGCCAGCAGCTGGGGGACAGGCGGGAACACCGGGGAGCTGTTTTTT. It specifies CASSWGTGGNTGELFF.

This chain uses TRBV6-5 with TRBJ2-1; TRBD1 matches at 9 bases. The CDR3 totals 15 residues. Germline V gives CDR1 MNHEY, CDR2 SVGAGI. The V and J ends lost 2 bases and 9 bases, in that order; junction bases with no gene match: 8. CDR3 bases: TGTGCCAGCAGTTACGAGGGACAGGGCGTTAGTGAGCAGTTCTTC. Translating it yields CASSYEGQGVSEQFF.

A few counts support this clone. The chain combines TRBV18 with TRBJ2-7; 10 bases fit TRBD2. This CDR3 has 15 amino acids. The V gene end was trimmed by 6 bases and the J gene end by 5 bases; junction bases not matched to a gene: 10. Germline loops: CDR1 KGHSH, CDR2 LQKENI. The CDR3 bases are TGTGCCAGCTCCCTAAGCGGGGGGGTAACCCACGAGCAGTACTTC. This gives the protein CASSLSGGVTHEQYF.

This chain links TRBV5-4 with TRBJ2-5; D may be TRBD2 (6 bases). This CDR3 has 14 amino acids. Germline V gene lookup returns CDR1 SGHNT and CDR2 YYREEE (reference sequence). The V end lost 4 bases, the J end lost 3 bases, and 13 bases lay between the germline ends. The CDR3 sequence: CASSRETQEETQYF. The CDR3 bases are TGTGCCAGCAGCCGGGAGACCCAGGAAGAGACCCAGTACTTC.

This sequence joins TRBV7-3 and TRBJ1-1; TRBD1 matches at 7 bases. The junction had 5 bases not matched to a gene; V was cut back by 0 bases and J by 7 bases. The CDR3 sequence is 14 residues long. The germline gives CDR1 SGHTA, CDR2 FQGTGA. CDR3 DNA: TGTGCCAGCAGCTTAACCCCCGCAGGGGGTGAAGCTTTCTTT. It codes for CASSLTPAGGEAFF.

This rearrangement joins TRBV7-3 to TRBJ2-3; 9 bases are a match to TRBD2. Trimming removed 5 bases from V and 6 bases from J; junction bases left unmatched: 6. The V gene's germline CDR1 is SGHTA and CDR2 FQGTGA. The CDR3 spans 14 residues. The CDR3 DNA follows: TGTGCCAGCAGCCGTAGCGGGAGAGTGGATACGCAGTATTTT. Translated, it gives CASSRSGRVDTQYF.

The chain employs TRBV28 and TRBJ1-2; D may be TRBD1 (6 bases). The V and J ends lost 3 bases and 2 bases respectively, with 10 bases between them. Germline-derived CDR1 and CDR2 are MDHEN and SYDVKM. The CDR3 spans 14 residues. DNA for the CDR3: TGTGCCAGCAGTTTGCCCACAGGGAACTATGGCTACACCTTC. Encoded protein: CASSLPTGNYGYTF.